Below, 9 T cell receptor beta chains from the same sample are listed, as sequenced in a study of T cells in Graves' hyperthyroidism and ophthalmopathy. Template material for amplifying TCR beta CDR3 regions consisted of RNA transcripts. The HTBI primer set served for first-round RT-PCR of the TCR CDR3. From the multiplex PCR reads, TCRdb called clonotypes with MiXCR, one entry per CDR3 protein. In the table there are 600,000 to 900,000 distinct CDR3 sequences, 15% to 20% of which are singletons. The sample taken for sequencing was blood. The receptors here all came from a man between 18 and 29 years old with Graves' hyperthyroidism.

This clonotype was picked up a small number of times. The chain uses TRBV20-1 and TRBJ2-1, with TRBD2 matching 7 bases. Trimming took 4 bases from V and 0 from J; bases not matched to a gene: 3. CDR1 is DFQATT, CDR2 SNEGSKA, per germline (reference sequence). The CDR3 is 14 amino acids. The CDR3 nucleotides read TGCAGTGCTATGCGGGGGAGCTCCTACAATGAGCAGTTCTTC. Its translation: CSAMRGSSYNEQFF.

This clonotype was seen a few times. This chain uses TRBV11-2 with TRBJ2-1; D is tentatively TRBD1 or TRBD2 (6 bases each). Trimming pared 2 bases from V and 6 bases from J, leaving 23 bases between. The germline gives CDR1 SGHAT, CDR2 FQNNGV. This CDR3 spans 18 amino acids. In DNA form, the CDR3 reads TGTGCCAGCAGCTTATTAAGGGGGAGGCAAGCAACCCCCAATGAGCAGTTCTTC. Protein: CASSLLRGRQATPNEQFF.

This clonotype was observed a handful of times. This chain uses TRBV18 with TRBJ2-2; 11 nucleotides align to TRBD2. V lost 3 bases and J lost 8; bases outside the gene matches: 5. CDR1 is KGHSH and CDR2 is LQKENI in the germline V gene. The CDR3 runs to 15 residues. CDR3 loop: CASSPELAGVGELFF. For the CDR3, the DNA is TGTGCCAGCTCACCGGAACTAGCGGGAGTGGGGGAGCTGTTTTTT.

There are many counts of this clonotype. This chain links TRBV5-1 with TRBJ1-1; D is uncertain. Looked up from germline, CDR1 is SGHRS and CDR2 is YFSETQ. The CDR3 extends over 16 amino acids. Trimming removed 6 bases from V and 2 bases from J, with 20 bases in between. The CDR3 reads CASTEKVVGINTEAFF. CDR3 nucleotide sequence: TGCGCCAGCACCGAGAAGGTGGTGGGCATCAACACTGAAGCTTTCTTT. Full variable domain (remainder filled in from reference TRBV5-1 and TRBJ1-1): KAGVTQTPRYLIKTRGQQVTLSCSPISGHRSVSWYQQTPGQGLQFLFEYFSETQRNKGNFPGRFSGRQFSNSRSEMNVSTLELGDSALYLCASTEKVVGINTEAFFGQGTRLTVV.

This clonotype showed up just a few times. CDR3 sequence: CSVEVVSRGYTF. The CDR3 DNA sequence: TGCAGCGTTGAAGTGGTCAGCAGAGGCTACACCTTC. This chain uses TRBV29-1 with TRBJ1-2; D not resolved. The CDR3 is 12 residues long. V was pared by 1 base and J by 8 bases, with 11 bases between. Per germline, CDR1 SQVTM and CDR2 ANQGSEA.

The chain uses TRBV30 and TRBJ1-1; TRBD1 is a possible D gene (5 bases). The CDR3 runs to 15 residues. V dropped 3 bases and J dropped 1 base, with 15 bases sitting between them. Germline-derived CDR1 and CDR2 are GTSNPN and SVGIG (reference sequence). The CDR3 reads CAWSVWDSSNTEAFF. Here the CDR3 DNA reads TGTGCCTGGAGCGTATGGGACTCCTCGAACACTGAAGCTTTCTTT.

In this sample, this clonotype turned up many times. This chain connects TRBV7-9 to TRBJ2-3; no firm D call. V lost 5 bases, J lost 9 bases, and 18 bases lay in between. The germline CDR1 and CDR2 sequences are SEHNR and FQNEAQ (reference sequence). The CDR3 has 14 amino acids. CDR3 region: CASSEPVGDETQYF. The CDR3 nucleotides are TGTGCCAGCAGCGAGCCGGTTGGGGATGAGACGCAGTATTTT.

The chain links TRBV6-1 to TRBJ1-4, with D tentatively TRBD1 (5 bases). Germline V gene data show CDR1 as MNHNS and CDR2 as SASEGT. V dropped 10 bases and J dropped 4 bases, with 22 bases sitting between them. This CDR3 comprises 16 residues. The CDR3 loop is CATSIMEGPRNEKLFF. In nucleotides, the CDR3 is TGTGCCACCAGCATTATGGAGGGGCCCCGTAATGAAAAACTGTTTTTT.

This clonotype showed up just a few times. The chain joins TRBV15 to TRBJ1-2; D not certain. The ends were cut back, 0 bases at V and 8 bases at J, with 13 bases in the middle. CDR1 LNHNV and CDR2 YYDKDF come from the germline V gene (reference sequence). The CDR3 extends over 14 amino acids. The DNA for the CDR3 is TGTGCCACCAGCAGAGATCGACAAGGCAGCGGCTACACCTTC. Its protein product is CATSRDRQGSGYTF.